These 16 T cell receptor beta chains originate from one sample sequenced in a study of cytomegalovirus exposure and HLA in healthy donors. PCR involved 60 Vbeta and 13 Jbeta primers. Sequencing was performed with immunoSEQ multiplex PCR; in TCRdb, only in-frame clones are kept and a portion is missing. The profile covers around 140,000 clones, with roughly 78% appearing a single time and roughly 2.9% taken by the ten largest. Source material: PBMCs. All receptors come from a female donor in good health and CMV-seronegative.

The V and J genes are TRBV10-3 and TRBJ2-1; a possible D gene is TRBD2 (5 bases). The CDR3 runs 12 residues. CDR1 and CDR2 (germline): ENHRY, SYGVKD. The V and J ends lost 10 bases and 6 bases respectively, with 13 bases between them. The CDR3 loop reads CATARGRNEQFF. For the CDR3, the DNA is TGTGCCACCGCCCGAGGGCGCAATGAGCAGTTCTTC.

This clone came up a few times. The chain employs TRBV7-9 and TRBJ2-2; D unclear. The CDR3 spans 13 residues. With 4 bases removed from V and 7 bases from J, the gap between germline ends came to 10 bases. Germline CDR1 reads SEHNR; CDR2 reads FQNEAQ (reference sequence). CDR3 amino acids: CASSSVPNGELFF. CDR3 sequence (DNA): TGTGCCAGCAGCTCTGTTCCTAACGGGGAGCTGTTTTTT.

This clone was observed a handful of times. This chain links TRBV5-1 with TRBJ1-1, with D possibly being TRBD1 (6 bases). Trimming left V 0 bases short and J 0 bases short, with 12 bases between. This CDR3 contains 16 residues. CDR1 is SGHRS and CDR2 is YFSETQ in the germline V gene. The CDR3, as DNA: TGCGCCAGCAGCTTGGCTGGACAGCCAATGAACACTGAAGCTTTCTTT. Translating gives CASSLAGQPMNTEAFF.

This clone has just a few counts. This chain connects TRBV10-2 to TRBJ1-1; no definite D call. CDR1 and CDR2 (germline): WSHSY, SAAADI. The CDR3 is 12 amino acids. Trimming left V 6 bases short and J 6 bases short, with 11 bases between. The CDR3 sequence is CASSTQRPEAFF. CDR3 in DNA: TGCGCCAGCAGCACCCAGAGGCCTGAAGCTTTCTTT.

V gene TRBV20-1 combines with J gene TRBJ2-5, with D possibly TRBD2 on 5 matching bases. The germline V gene has CDR1 DFQATT and CDR2 SNEGSKA (reference sequence). The CDR3 has 11 residues. CDR3: CSGSGMETQYF. CDR3 nucleotide sequence: TGCAGCGGCTCGGGGATGGAGACCCAGTACTTC.

The V and J genes are TRBV4-3 and TRBJ1-2; 7 bases match TRBD1. V trimming: 1 base; J trimming: 6 bases; junction bases outside the gene matches: 14. The CDR3 totals 17 residues. Per germline, CDR1 LGHNA and CDR2 YSLEER. The DNA for the CDR3 is TGCGCCAGCAGCCAAGTCCCGAAGGGGGCAGGCAGGGATGGCTACACCTTC. Amino acid sequence: CASSQVPKGAGRDGYTF.

The CDR3 loop reads CASSASGGKGETQYF. The CDR3, as DNA: TGTGCCAGCTCGGCTAGCGGGGGAAAGGGAGAGACCCAGTACTTC. J is TRBJ2-5 and V is TRBV7-3, with 10 nucleotides matching TRBD2. CDR3 length equals 15 residues. V trimming: 8 bases; J trimming: 4 bases; junction bases outside the gene matches: 10. Germline loops: CDR1 SGHTA, CDR2 FQGTGA.

The rearrangement joins TRBV19 to TRBJ1-1; D is undetermined. Germline V gene lookup returns CDR1 LNHDA and CDR2 SQIVND (reference sequence). With 2 bases removed from V and 0 bases from J, the gap between germline ends came to 7 bases. The CDR3 runs 14 residues. CDR3 amino acids: CASSIMSVNTEAFF. DNA of the CDR3: TGTGCCAGTAGTATAATGTCCGTGAACACTGAAGCTTTCTTT.

The rearrangement joins TRBV6-1 to TRBJ2-5; TRBD2 matches 10 bases. This CDR3 is built from 15 residues. CDR1 and CDR2 (germline): MNHNS, SASEGT. V shed 3 bases and J 5 bases; nucleotides not matched to a gene: 6. This CDR3 is CASSEASGSLETQYF. Written as DNA, the CDR3 is TGTGCCAGCAGTGAGGCTAGCGGGAGTTTGGAGACCCAGTACTTC.

This chain links TRBV6-5 with TRBJ2-7; possibly TRBD1 for D (5 bases). Germline values: CDR1 MNHEY, CDR2 SVGAGI. The CDR3 spans 13 residues. The V end lost 0 bases, the J end lost 6 bases, and 9 bases lay between the germline ends. CDR3 sequence reads: CASSYSGLVEQYF. As DNA, the CDR3 is TGTGCCAGCAGTTACTCGGGGCTGGTCGAGCAGTACTTC.

This clone has only a few counts. The chain carries TRBV5-1 and TRBJ1-1; unclear D gene. Germline-derived CDR1 and CDR2 are SGHRS and YFSETQ. The CDR3 covers 14 residues. The V gene lost 0 bases and the J gene lost 8 bases, with 14 bases spanning the gap. The CDR3 sequence is CASSLDFSTEEAFF. The CDR3 nucleotides read TGCGCCAGCAGCTTGGACTTCTCAACAGAGGAAGCTTTCTTT.

The V and J genes are TRBV30 and TRBJ2-5; the D gene is possibly TRBD1 (6 bases). The CDR3 loop spans 13 amino acids. V lost 5 bases to trimming and J lost 5 bases, with 15 bases between them. Germline lookup yields CDR1 GTSNPN and CDR2 SVGIG (reference sequence). Here the CDR3 reads CAWGTGSGETQYF. CDR3 nucleotide sequence: TGTGCCTGGGGAACAGGGTCGGGGGAGACCCAGTACTTC.

This chain joins TRBV11-2 and TRBJ1-2; D may be TRBD1 (5 bases). Trimming removed 4 bases from V and 1 base from J, with 13 bases in between. CDR3 length: 15 residues. From germline, CDR1 is SGHAT and CDR2 FQNNGV. The CDR3 DNA sequence: TGTGCCAGCAGCTGGGGGGTAGGAGGTAACTATGGCTACACCTTC. Translation gives CASSWGVGGNYGYTF.

This chain links TRBV19 with TRBJ2-1; 7 nucleotides agree with TRBD2. CDR3 size: 16 residues. Germline V gives CDR1 LNHDA, CDR2 SQIVND (reference sequence). The trim removed 0 bases at V and 5 bases at J, leaving 7 bases unmatched. The CDR3 here is CASSIDRHAGDNEQFF. In DNA, the CDR3 is TGTGCCAGTAGTATAGATCGACATGCGGGGGACAATGAGCAGTTCTTC.

This clone was counted a single time. The chain links TRBV11-1 to TRBJ2-7; D not resolved. The CDR3 extends over 14 amino acids. V lost 6 bases, J lost 0 bases, and 12 bases lay in between. CDR1 SGHAT and CDR2 FQDESV come from the germline V gene (reference sequence). CDR3 bases: TGTGCCAGCAGGCTCGCCAGATCCTCCTACGAGCAGTACTTC. It codes for CASRLARSSYEQYF.

The chain links TRBV18 to TRBJ2-7; D not resolved. Germline CDR1 and CDR2: KGHSH and LQKENI. The length of the CDR3 is 13 residues. V lost 3 bases and J 0 bases, leaving 6 bases between the germline ends. The CDR3 spells CASSPSSSYEQYF. CDR3 DNA: TGTGCCAGCTCACCTTCTAGCTCCTACGAGCAGTACTTC.